One sample yielded the 10 T cell receptor beta chains listed below, sequenced in a study of cytomegalovirus exposure and HLA in healthy donors. PCR employed 60 Vbeta and 13 Jbeta primers. Generated by immunoSEQ multiplex PCR, the TCRdb table keeps only in-frame clones and is missing some. Here the sample spans roughly 100,000 clones, roughly a tenth being singletons. Sequenced sample: PBMCs. The source of these receptors is a man aged 45-65 years in good health and CMV-seropositive.

This clone was seen only a few times. The chain has TRBV27 and TRBJ2-7; 9 bases fit TRBD1. The germline gives CDR1 MNHEY, CDR2 SMNVEV (reference sequence). V was pared by 6 bases and J by 4 bases, with 4 bases of the junction left unmatched. This CDR3 spans 13 amino acids. The CDR3 DNA reads as TGTGCCAGCAGGTTACAGGGGGCGTACGAGCAGTACTTC. It is translated as CASRLQGAYEQYF.

V and J are TRBV7-9 and TRBJ2-3; 12 bases line up with TRBD2. The germline V gene has CDR1 SEHNR and CDR2 FQNEAQ (reference sequence). V lost 2 bases and J lost 4; bases outside the gene matches: 4. This CDR3 is built from 16 residues. CDR3 sequence: CASSLLAGGPSDTQYF. CDR3 in DNA: TGTGCCAGCAGCTTACTAGCGGGAGGGCCATCAGATACGCAGTATTTT.

The chain uses TRBV30 and TRBJ2-7; D is possibly TRBD1 (6 bases). With 4 bases removed from V and 2 bases from J, the gap between germline ends came to 6 bases. The CDR3 loop spans 11 amino acids. Germline assignment: CDR1 GTSNPN and CDR2 SVGIG (reference sequence). CDR3 sequence (DNA): TGTGCCTGGACAGGGGCCTACGAGCAGTACTTC. This gives the protein CAWTGAYEQYF.

This clone was picked up a small number of times. The J gene is TRBJ2-7, the V gene TRBV19, with TRBD2 matching over 10 bases. From germline, CDR1 is LNHDA and CDR2 SQIVND (reference sequence). V lost 4 bases to trimming and J lost 5 bases; unmatched junction nucleotides: 11. This CDR3 region has 16 residues. CDR3 sequence: CASSRLGLAGANEQYF. Here the CDR3 DNA reads TGTGCCAGTAGTAGGTTGGGGCTAGCGGGAGCAAACGAGCAGTACTTC.

A few counts support this clone. V and J are TRBV2 and TRBJ1-2; 8 nucleotides match TRBD1. Looked up from germline, CDR1 is SNHLY and CDR2 is FYNNEI. CDR3 size: 11 residues. V shed 6 bases, J shed 11 bases, and the junction held 5 bases outside the gene matches. Written as DNA, the CDR3 is TGTGCCAGCAGCCAGGACAGGGTATACACCTTC. Translating gives CASSQDRVYTF. The variable domain in full, with the rest retrieved from reference TRBV2 and TRBJ1-2, is EPEVTQTPSHQVTQMGQEVILRCVPISNHLYFYWYRQILGQKVEFLVSFYNNEISEKSEIFDDQFSVERPDGSNFTLKIRSTKLEDSAMYFCASSQDRVYTFGSGTRLTVV.

The rearrangement uses TRBV9 and TRBJ2-1; D might be TRBD1 (5 bases). The CDR3 consists of 14 residues. Between the trimmed V and J ends, which lost 0 bases and 5 bases, there was a span of 9 bases. CDR1 and CDR2 (germline): SGDLS, YYNGEE. CDR3 amino acids: CASSVATGHNEQFF. CDR3 coding DNA: TGTGCCAGCAGCGTAGCTACAGGTCACAATGAGCAGTTCTTC.

The chain is built from TRBV5-1 and TRBJ2-1; perhaps TRBD1 as D (5 bases). Trimming removed 1 base from V and 5 bases from J, with 7 bases in between. The germline gives CDR1 SGHRS, CDR2 YFSETQ. The CDR3 totals 13 residues. CDR3 sequence: CASSLTGNNEQFF. The CDR3 nucleotides read TGCGCCAGCAGCTTGACAGGTAACAATGAGCAGTTCTTC.

This chain connects TRBV11-2 to TRBJ1-2; D might be TRBD1 (6 bases). CDR1 and CDR2 (germline): SGHAT, FQNNGV. The CDR3 sequence is 13 residues long. V was clipped by 3 bases and J by 5 bases, with 10 bases between them. In nucleotides, the CDR3 is TGTGCCAGCAGCTTCGGCCAGGGGTATGGCTACACCTTC. As protein: CASSFGQGYGYTF.

In its sample, this clone was seen a few times. The chain employs TRBV5-5 and TRBJ2-5; TRBD2 is a possible D gene (6 bases). The CDR3 spans 15 residues. Deletions cut 2 bases from V and 5 bases from J, with 16 bases between. CDR1 is SGHKS, CDR2 YYEKEE, per germline (reference sequence). For the CDR3, the DNA is TGTGCCAGCAGCTTCGGGGGAGTGGTCCGGGAGACCCAGTACTTC. Protein sequence: CASSFGGVVRETQYF.

This clone was detected ten times or more. The V gene is TRBV7-9, the J gene TRBJ1-1; a weak D match, TRBD1 (5 bases). This CDR3 contains 13 residues. V lost 1 base, J lost 4 bases, and 7 bases lay in between. From germline, CDR1 is SEHNR and CDR2 FQNEAQ (reference sequence). CDR3: CASSLVGLTEAFF. In nucleotides, the CDR3 is TGTGCCAGCAGCTTAGTGGGACTCACTGAAGCTTTCTTT. The entire variable domain, with the rest obtained from reference TRBV7-9 and TRBJ1-1, is as follows: DTGVSQNPRHKITKRGQNVTFRCDPISEHNRLYWYRQTLGQGPEFLTYFQNEAQLEKSRLLSDRFSAERPKGSFSTLEIQRTEQGDSAMYLCASSLVGLTEAFFGQGTRLTVV.